This TCR beta chain was identified during a study of blood T cell repertoires in COVID-19 (dated by TCRdb to the early 2020s). Notes on the research overall: Samples covering the acute and convalescent phases of COVID-19 were provided by collaborators in the United States, Italy and Spain. Subjects who had been exposed to COVID-19, were actively infected with it, or had recovered from it provided the deeply sampled blood TCRbeta repertoires that made up the dataset. Nearly every sample came with metadata listing a de-identified subject ID, COVID-19 status, age in years and sex. The material from the prospective study consisted of cDNA or gDNA derived from T cells, B-cell-depleted T cells, or PBMCs. A freely available public database, intended as a resource for researchers studying the immune response to SARS-CoV-2, is where the repertoires were released. Where available, HLA class I and class II types were obtained from metadata supplied by the sample provider rather than from assay-based typing. The samples were drawn from two sources: the first 160 participants of the ongoing ImmuneRACE study, and 1,000 to 1,500 subjects contributed by 6 global collaborators.

On the study overall, not on this receptor specifically: The quantity of clinical and demographic metadata differed by source and by participant and was supplied without curation.

The immunoSEQ Assay, a bias-controlled multiplex PCR, was used to amplify TCRbeta CDR3 regions from genomic DNA. From the authors' description of their analysis: Within the assay, amplification of reference gene primers was used to estimate how many nucleated cells each sample contained. To quantify the absolute abundance of each unique TCRbeta CDR3 rearrangement, sequence reads were collapsed and filtered. Productive Simpson clonality was computed per sample as the square root of Simpson's diversity index over productive rearrangements. Held by TCRdb, this immuneACCESS table contains in-frame sequences only and omits some clones. Under half of the omission traces to an unresolved V gene where checked; the cause of the rest is unknown. V and J calls plus clone size are reproduced from that table; the DNA served to infer D and trimming. The sample contains just over 60,000 clones, less than 85% of them found a single time. Of the sample, roughly 20% is held by the ten largest clones.

Each collaborating institution followed its own protocols to collect whole blood in K2EDTA tubes. For TCRbeta analysis, collaborators shipped samples as frozen whole blood, isolated PBMCs, or DNA extracted from either of those sample types. This clone was seen only a few times. Its antigen has not been determined. Nothing much larger sits one base from this clone, and base qualities are not available. The sequenced material came from peripheral blood. This sequence originates from a man between 60 and 75 years old with acute or convalescent COVID-19.

The CDR3 sequence is CAWSVSTVNQPQHF. At the DNA level, the sequence is TGTGCCTGGAGTGTTTCTACAGTTAATCAGCCCCAGCATTTT. The chain is assembled from TRBV30 and TRBJ1-5, with no confidently assigned D gene. Including cysteine and phenylalanine, the CDR3 has 14 amino acids. Kept here is only the CDR3 DNA, which spans 42 bases and is read in frame from base 1. The V and J ends are trimmed by 0 bases and 4 bases, leaving 10 bases between them. Based on the germline V gene (reference sequence), the CDR1 and CDR2 sequences are GTSNPN and SVGIG.